The 21 T cell receptor beta chains below come from one sample, sequenced in a study of blood T cell repertoires in COVID-19. The repertoire was sequenced with immunoSEQ multiplex PCR; TCRdb's copy has only in-frame clones and lacks some. In the table there are some 63,000 clones, around 80% of which are singletons. The sample consisted of peripheral blood. The receptors come from a human donor in a cohort sampled during active COVID-19.

The chain carries TRBV28 and TRBJ1-5; D may be TRBD1 (5 bases). CDR1 is MDHEN and CDR2 is SYDVKM in the germline V gene. The CDR3 spans 14 residues. V was clipped by 2 bases and J by 5 bases, with 10 bases between them. The CDR3 DNA is TGTGCCAGCAGTTTAGTGGACATAGATCAGCCCCAGCATTTT. Protein product: CASSLVDIDQPQHF.

The V and J genes are TRBV5-1 and TRBJ1-2, with 7 bases matching TRBD1. Germline loops: CDR1 SGHRS, CDR2 YFSETQ. The V gene end was trimmed by 0 bases and the J gene end by 3 bases; junction bases not matched to a gene: 2. The CDR3 runs to 14 residues. CDR3 sequence: CASSLDRGDYGYTF. CDR3 DNA: TGCGCCAGCAGCTTGGACAGGGGAGACTATGGCTACACCTTC.

The gene calls are TRBV4-1 and TRBJ1-2; tentatively, D is TRBD1 (5 bases). The V end was cut by 0 bases, the J end by 4 bases, with 9 bases between. This CDR3 contains 14 residues. Germline CDR1 reads MGHRA; CDR2 reads YSYEKL. This CDR3 is CASSQETAGYGYTF. CDR3 sequence (DNA): TGCGCCAGCAGCCAAGAGACAGCCGGCTATGGCTACACCTTC.

The V and J genes are TRBV3-1 (or the pseudogene TRBV3-2) and TRBJ2-5; D is possibly TRBD2 (5 bases). The CDR3 contains 13 residues. With 6 bases removed from V and 1 base from J, the gap between germline ends came to 9 bases. Per the germline V gene, CDR1 is LGHDT and CDR2 is YNNKEL (reference sequence). CDR3 nucleotides: TGTGCCAGCAGGGGCAGCGGCCAAGAGACCCAGTACTTC. Translating it yields CASRGSGQETQYF.

This chain joins TRBV18 and TRBJ1-1, with 10 bases aligning to TRBD1. The CDR3 sequence is 15 residues long. Germline-derived CDR1 and CDR2 are KGHSH and LQKENI. J lost 4 bases, V lost 0 bases, and 2 bases had no gene match. The CDR3 sequence: CASSPPRDRGTEAFF. The DNA of the CDR3 is TGTGCCAGCTCACCACCCCGGGACAGGGGCACTGAAGCTTTCTTT.

This clone has more than one count but fewer than ten. The rearrangement uses TRBV20-1 and TRBJ2-7; D remains unclear. V was clipped by 3 bases and J by 6 bases, with 15 bases between them. The germline CDR1 and CDR2 sequences are DFQATT and SNEGSKA (reference sequence). CDR3 length: 13 residues. The CDR3, as DNA: TGCAGTGCTAGTGTGGTGGGCCCAGGCGAGCAGTACTTC. It codes for CSASVVGPGEQYF.

J is TRBJ2-3 and V is TRBV29-1; a weak D match, TRBD2 (6 bases). Germline CDR1 SQVTM, CDR2 ANQGSEA. CDR3 size: 17 residues. V lost 7 bases, J lost 0 bases, and 23 bases lay in between. Here the CDR3 DNA reads TGCAGCGCAGTGGGAGGAAAGGTAGCGGCTAGCACAGATACGCAGTATTTT. Translated, it gives CSAVGGKVAASTDTQYF.

The chain carries TRBV4-2 and TRBJ2-2, with 7 bases aligning to TRBD2. Germline V CDR1 and CDR2: LGHNA, YNFKEQ. V dropped 0 bases and J dropped 4; count of bases not matched to a gene: 11. The CDR3 has 18 amino acids. The CDR3 coding sequence is TGTGCCAGCAGCCAAGATAAAATGAGGGAGGGCCTCACCGGGGAGCTGTTTTTT. It yields the protein CASSQDKMREGLTGELFF.

This clone was recorded a few times. V usage is TRBV19 and J usage is TRBJ2-7; 10 bases are a match to TRBD1. V gave up 6 bases and J gave up 7 bases; unmatched junction bases: 9. CDR3 length equals 14 residues. Germline-derived CDR1 and CDR2 are LNHDA and SQIVND (reference sequence). CDR3 sequence reads: CASRPGTGVGEQYF. The CDR3 DNA reads as TGTGCCAGTAGACCCGGGACAGGGGTTGGGGAGCAGTACTTC.

This clone has a count of ten or more. This sequence joins TRBV4-1 and TRBJ2-1, with TRBD2 matching over 10 bases. CDR1 is MGHRA and CDR2 is YSYEKL in the germline V gene. The CDR3 extends over 17 amino acids. Trimming cost V 0 bases and J 3 bases; bases outside gene matches: 5. This CDR3 is CASSQDRIAGGYNEQFF. CDR3 in DNA: TGCGCCAGCAGCCAAGATCGGATAGCGGGAGGCTACAATGAGCAGTTCTTC.

The chain is built from TRBV7-2 and TRBJ1-1; weak D call: TRBD1 (6 bases). CDR1 SGHTA and CDR2 FQGNSA come from the germline V gene. The CDR3 length is 15 residues. Deletions cut 4 bases from V and 4 bases from J, with 16 bases between. CDR3 sequence (DNA): TGTGCCAGCAGCTCCCGGGAGGGGGGATTCACTGAAGCTTTCTTT. Translation: CASSSREGGFTEAFF.

V usage is TRBV5-1 and J usage is TRBJ2-2; TRBD1 matches 8 bases. Germline V gene data show CDR1 as SGHRS and CDR2 as YFSETQ. The CDR3 contains 16 residues. J lost 1 base, V lost 4 bases, and 6 bases had no gene match. Written as DNA, the CDR3 is TGCGCCAGCAGCGGTCGGGACAGGAGGAACACCGGGGAGCTGTTTTTT. This codes for CASSGRDRRNTGELFF.

This clone came up many times. The rearrangement links TRBV11-3 to TRBJ2-1; 9 nucleotides agree with TRBD1. This CDR3 comprises 13 residues. CDR1 SGHNT and CDR2 YENEEA come from the germline V gene. Unmatched junction bases numbered 6, after V lost 6 bases and J lost 9 bases. The CDR3 nucleotides are TGTGCCAGCAGTCCGGGGACAGGGCCTGAGCAGTTCTTC. Its protein is CASSPGTGPEQFF.

This chain connects TRBV6-5 to TRBJ1-1; D gene unclear. Germline V gives CDR1 MNHEY, CDR2 SVGAGI. Trimming removed 2 bases from V and 8 bases from J, with 9 bases in between. The CDR3 loop spans 12 amino acids. DNA for the CDR3: TGTGCCAGCAGTTACCCCAACGCGGAAGCTTTCTTT. This gives the protein CASSYPNAEAFF.

This clone appeared once. This rearrangement joins TRBV5-6 to TRBJ2-3, with 8 bases identical to TRBD1. Germline CDR1 and CDR2: SGHDT and YYEEEE. V trimming: 4 bases; J trimming: 3 bases; junction bases outside the gene matches: 4. The CDR3 runs 14 residues. CDR3 sequence: CASSLRQGTDTQYF. CDR3 in DNA: TGTGCCAGCAGCCTGCGACAGGGGACAGATACGCAGTATTTT. Filled out from reference TRBV5-6 and TRBJ2-3, the complete variable domain reads DAGVTQSPTHLIKTRGQQVTLRCSPKSGHDTVSWYQQALGQGPQFIFQYYEEEERQRGNFPDRFSGHQFPNYSSELNVNALLLGDSALYLCASSLRQGTDTQYFGPGTRLTVL.

This chain links TRBV25-1 with TRBJ2-1, with D tentatively TRBD2 (5 bases). CDR3 length: 17 residues. Germline V gene data show CDR1 as MGHDK and CDR2 as SYGVNS. V was pared by 7 bases and J by 7 bases, with 26 bases between. The CDR3 DNA reads TGTGCCAGCATAGCGCTCCCGAGGCCCAAAAAAGGGAATGAGCAGTTCTTC. Its protein product is CASIALPRPKKGNEQFF.

The rearrangement uses TRBV10-3 and TRBJ2-1; the D gene is possibly TRBD2 (6 bases). V shed 3 bases and J shed 0 bases, with 12 bases lying between them. CDR1 and CDR2 (germline): ENHRY, SYGVKD. CDR3 length equals 16 residues. The CDR3 loop is CAISDWRGLSYNEQFF. As DNA, the CDR3 is TGTGCCATCAGTGATTGGCGGGGCCTCTCCTACAATGAGCAGTTCTTC.

The chain is built from TRBV6-5 and TRBJ1-2; no clear D. This CDR3 spans 13 amino acids. Germline V gives CDR1 MNHEY, CDR2 SVGAGI. The ends were cut back, 0 bases at V and 6 bases at J, with 8 bases in the middle. The CDR3 protein is CASSYSRADGYTF. The CDR3 DNA follows: TGTGCCAGCAGTTACTCGAGGGCAGATGGCTACACCTTC.

This clone has only a few counts. This sequence joins TRBV6-1 and TRBJ2-3; the D is unclear. Trimming removed 1 base at V and 1 base at J, with 9 bases between. Germline V gene sequence: CDR1 MNHNS, CDR2 SASEGT. There are 15 residues in the CDR3. The CDR3 protein is CASSEDSWGTDTQYF. CDR3 sequence (DNA): TGTGCCAGCAGTGAAGACAGCTGGGGCACAGATACGCAGTATTTT.

V is TRBV7-3 and J is TRBJ2-1; 9 bases match TRBD2. The J segment lost 6 bases and the V segment lost 1 base, leaving 4 bases of the junction unmatched. Germline values: CDR1 SGHTA, CDR2 FQGTGA. The CDR3 loop spans 15 amino acids. This CDR3 reads CASSLNLAGSNEQFF. The CDR3 nucleotides are TGTGCCAGCAGCTTAAATCTAGCGGGGAGCAATGAGCAGTTCTTC.

The J gene is TRBJ2-2, the V gene TRBV11-3; 7 nucleotides match TRBD2. Unmatched junction bases numbered 8, after V lost 5 bases and J lost 5 bases. This CDR3 has 15 amino acids. Germline loops: CDR1 SGHNT, CDR2 YENEEA. CDR3 region: CASSPPGRRTGELFF. DNA for the CDR3: TGTGCCAGCAGCCCCCCCGGGAGGAGAACCGGGGAGCTGTTTTTT.